This T cell receptor (beta chain) comes out of a study of CD8 T cells in Susac syndrome. When the RNA was reverse transcribed, random hexamers were used with an input of roughly 0.45 to 1 ug. MiXCR was run by TCRdb on the immunoSEQ multiplex PCR reads, yielding one entry per CDR3 protein. In the table there are 160,000 or so distinct CDR3 sequences, 95% to 96% of which are singletons. Germline CDR1 GTSNPN, CDR2 SVGIG (reference sequence). The CDR3 totals 14 residues. V dropped 0 bases and J dropped 6 bases, with 12 bases sitting between them. Sequencing used CD8+ T cells from PBMCs. The chain is built from TRBV30 and TRBJ1-5; no clear D gene. The origin of this receptor is a human donor with multiple sclerosis. The CDR3 sequence is CAWSVHSWGQPQHF. The CDR3 DNA is TGTGCCTGGAGTGTACATTCGTGGGGTCAGCCCCAGCATTTT.